The clone carrying this TCR beta chain was found many times. RNA transcripts gave rise to amplified TCR beta CDR3 regions. During a first-round RT-PCR of the TCR CDR3, the HTBI primer set was used. TCRdb re-called the multiplex PCR reads with MiXCR, one entry per CDR3 protein. The sample has approximately 610,000 distinct CDR3 sequences, about 15% seen once. The CDR3 runs 13 residues. After removal of 5 bases from V and 3 bases from J, the junction contained 5 bases not matched to a gene. Germline V CDR1 and CDR2: DFQATT, SNEGSKA (reference sequence). This entry is derived from a study of T cells in Graves' hyperthyroidism and ophthalmopathy.

This sequence was found in a woman in her 40s with Graves' ophthalmopathy. The chain recombines TRBV20-1 with TRBJ2-7; 9 nucleotides align to TRBD2. Source material: blood. The DNA for the CDR3 is TGCAGTGCTTTCGGGACTAGCAGCTACGAGCAGTACTTC. This encodes CSAFGTSSYEQYF.